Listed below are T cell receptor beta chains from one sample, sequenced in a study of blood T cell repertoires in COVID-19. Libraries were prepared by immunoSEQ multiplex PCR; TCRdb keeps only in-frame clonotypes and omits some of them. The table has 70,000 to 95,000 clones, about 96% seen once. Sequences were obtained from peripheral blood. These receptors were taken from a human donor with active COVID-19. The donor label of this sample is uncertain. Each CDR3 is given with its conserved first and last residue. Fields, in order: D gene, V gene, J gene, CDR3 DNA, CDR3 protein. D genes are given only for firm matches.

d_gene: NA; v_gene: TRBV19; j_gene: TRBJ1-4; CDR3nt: TGTGCCAGTAGTCTATCCCGGGACTTCCGCAATGAAAAACTGTTTTTT; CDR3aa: CASSLSRDFRNEKLFF
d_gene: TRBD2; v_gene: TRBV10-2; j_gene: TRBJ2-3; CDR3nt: TGCGCCACCCGACTAGCGGGAGTTGGAGATACGCAGTATTTT; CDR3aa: CATRLAGVGDTQYF
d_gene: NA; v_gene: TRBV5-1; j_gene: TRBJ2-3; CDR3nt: TGCGCCAGCAGCTTGGGGGCCACAGATACGCAGTATTTT; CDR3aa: CASSLGATDTQYF
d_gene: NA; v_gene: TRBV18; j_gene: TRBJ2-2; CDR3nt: TGTGCCAGCTCGGTGTCCTCCGGGAACACCGGGGAGCTGTTTTTT; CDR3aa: CASSVSSGNTGELFF
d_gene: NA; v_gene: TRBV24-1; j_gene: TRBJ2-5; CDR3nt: TGTGCCACCAGTGAACTCGGGGAGGTGGAGACCCAGTACTTC; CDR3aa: CATSELGEVETQYF
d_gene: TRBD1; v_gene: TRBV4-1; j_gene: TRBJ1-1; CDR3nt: TGCGCCAGCAGCCGGTTTACCGGGACAGGGGGGCAAATGCTGGGTACTGAAGCTTTCTTT; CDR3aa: CASSRFTGTGGQMLGTEAFF
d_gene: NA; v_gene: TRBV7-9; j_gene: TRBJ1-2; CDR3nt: TGTGCCAGCAGCTACCGCCGTGAGATCAACTATGGCTACACCTTC; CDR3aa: CASSYRREINYGYTF
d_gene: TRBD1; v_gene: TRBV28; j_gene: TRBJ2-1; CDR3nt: TGTGCCAGCAGCGACAGGGCGCTTGACAATGAGCAGTTCTTC; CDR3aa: CASSDRALDNEQFF
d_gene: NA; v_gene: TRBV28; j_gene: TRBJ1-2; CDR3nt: TGTGCCGTACGGCGGCCGTCCTCCTATGGCTACACCTTC; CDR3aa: CAVRRPSSYGYTF
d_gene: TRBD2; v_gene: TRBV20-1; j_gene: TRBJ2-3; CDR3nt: TGCAGTGCTAGTTCGGGACTAGCGGGACGCACAGATACGCAGTATTTT; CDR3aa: CSASSGLAGRTDTQYF
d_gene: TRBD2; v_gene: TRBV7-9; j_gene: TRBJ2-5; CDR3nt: TGTGCCAGCAGCTTATGGACTAGCGGGAGGCCTACTCAAGAGACCCAGTACTTC; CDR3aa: CASSLWTSGRPTQETQYF
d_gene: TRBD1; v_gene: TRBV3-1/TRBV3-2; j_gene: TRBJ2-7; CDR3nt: TGTGCCAGCAGCCTTGACAGGGCCCACGAGCAGTACTTC; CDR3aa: CASSLDRAHEQYF
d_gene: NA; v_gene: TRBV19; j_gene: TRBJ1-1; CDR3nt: TGTGCCAGTAAAACAGGGTTCACGGGAAGCATGAACACTGAAGCTTTCTTT; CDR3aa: CASKTGFTGSMNTEAFF
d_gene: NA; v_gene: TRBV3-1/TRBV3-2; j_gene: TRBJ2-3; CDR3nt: TGTGCCAGCAGCCCTTTTCGGACAGATACGCAGTATTTT; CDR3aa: CASSPFRTDTQYF
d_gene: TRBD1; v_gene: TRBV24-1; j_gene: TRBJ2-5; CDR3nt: TGTGCCACCAGTGATTTGCGACAGGGGGGGACCCAGTACTTC; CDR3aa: CATSDLRQGGTQYF
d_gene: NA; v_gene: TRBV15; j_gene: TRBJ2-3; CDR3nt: TGTGCCACCAGCAATTATAGAGATACGCAGTATTTT; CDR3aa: CATSNYRDTQYF
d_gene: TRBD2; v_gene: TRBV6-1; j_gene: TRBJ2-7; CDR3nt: TGTGCCAGCAGTGACACGGGGGGGCCCTACGAGCAGTACTTC; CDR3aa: CASSDTGGPYEQYF
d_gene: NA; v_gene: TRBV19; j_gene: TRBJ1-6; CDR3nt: TGTGCCAGTAGCGACCCAGCGGGAGGCTCCTATAATTCACCCCTCCACTTT; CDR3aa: CASSDPAGGSYNSPLHF